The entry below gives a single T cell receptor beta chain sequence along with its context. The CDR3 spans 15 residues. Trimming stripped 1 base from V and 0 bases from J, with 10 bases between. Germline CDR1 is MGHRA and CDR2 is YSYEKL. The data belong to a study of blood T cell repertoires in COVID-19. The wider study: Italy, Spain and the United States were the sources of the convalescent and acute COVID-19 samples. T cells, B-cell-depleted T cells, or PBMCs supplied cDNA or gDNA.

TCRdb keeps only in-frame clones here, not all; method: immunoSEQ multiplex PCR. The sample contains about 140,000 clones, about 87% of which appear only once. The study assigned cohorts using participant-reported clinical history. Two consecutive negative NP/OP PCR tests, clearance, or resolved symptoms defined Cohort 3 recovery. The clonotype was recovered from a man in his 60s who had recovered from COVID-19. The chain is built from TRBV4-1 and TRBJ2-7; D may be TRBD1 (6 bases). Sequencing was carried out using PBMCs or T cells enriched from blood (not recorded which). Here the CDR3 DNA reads TGCGCCAGCAGCCAAGGGGGGCAGGACTCCTACGAGCAGTACTTC. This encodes CASSQGGQDSYEQYF.